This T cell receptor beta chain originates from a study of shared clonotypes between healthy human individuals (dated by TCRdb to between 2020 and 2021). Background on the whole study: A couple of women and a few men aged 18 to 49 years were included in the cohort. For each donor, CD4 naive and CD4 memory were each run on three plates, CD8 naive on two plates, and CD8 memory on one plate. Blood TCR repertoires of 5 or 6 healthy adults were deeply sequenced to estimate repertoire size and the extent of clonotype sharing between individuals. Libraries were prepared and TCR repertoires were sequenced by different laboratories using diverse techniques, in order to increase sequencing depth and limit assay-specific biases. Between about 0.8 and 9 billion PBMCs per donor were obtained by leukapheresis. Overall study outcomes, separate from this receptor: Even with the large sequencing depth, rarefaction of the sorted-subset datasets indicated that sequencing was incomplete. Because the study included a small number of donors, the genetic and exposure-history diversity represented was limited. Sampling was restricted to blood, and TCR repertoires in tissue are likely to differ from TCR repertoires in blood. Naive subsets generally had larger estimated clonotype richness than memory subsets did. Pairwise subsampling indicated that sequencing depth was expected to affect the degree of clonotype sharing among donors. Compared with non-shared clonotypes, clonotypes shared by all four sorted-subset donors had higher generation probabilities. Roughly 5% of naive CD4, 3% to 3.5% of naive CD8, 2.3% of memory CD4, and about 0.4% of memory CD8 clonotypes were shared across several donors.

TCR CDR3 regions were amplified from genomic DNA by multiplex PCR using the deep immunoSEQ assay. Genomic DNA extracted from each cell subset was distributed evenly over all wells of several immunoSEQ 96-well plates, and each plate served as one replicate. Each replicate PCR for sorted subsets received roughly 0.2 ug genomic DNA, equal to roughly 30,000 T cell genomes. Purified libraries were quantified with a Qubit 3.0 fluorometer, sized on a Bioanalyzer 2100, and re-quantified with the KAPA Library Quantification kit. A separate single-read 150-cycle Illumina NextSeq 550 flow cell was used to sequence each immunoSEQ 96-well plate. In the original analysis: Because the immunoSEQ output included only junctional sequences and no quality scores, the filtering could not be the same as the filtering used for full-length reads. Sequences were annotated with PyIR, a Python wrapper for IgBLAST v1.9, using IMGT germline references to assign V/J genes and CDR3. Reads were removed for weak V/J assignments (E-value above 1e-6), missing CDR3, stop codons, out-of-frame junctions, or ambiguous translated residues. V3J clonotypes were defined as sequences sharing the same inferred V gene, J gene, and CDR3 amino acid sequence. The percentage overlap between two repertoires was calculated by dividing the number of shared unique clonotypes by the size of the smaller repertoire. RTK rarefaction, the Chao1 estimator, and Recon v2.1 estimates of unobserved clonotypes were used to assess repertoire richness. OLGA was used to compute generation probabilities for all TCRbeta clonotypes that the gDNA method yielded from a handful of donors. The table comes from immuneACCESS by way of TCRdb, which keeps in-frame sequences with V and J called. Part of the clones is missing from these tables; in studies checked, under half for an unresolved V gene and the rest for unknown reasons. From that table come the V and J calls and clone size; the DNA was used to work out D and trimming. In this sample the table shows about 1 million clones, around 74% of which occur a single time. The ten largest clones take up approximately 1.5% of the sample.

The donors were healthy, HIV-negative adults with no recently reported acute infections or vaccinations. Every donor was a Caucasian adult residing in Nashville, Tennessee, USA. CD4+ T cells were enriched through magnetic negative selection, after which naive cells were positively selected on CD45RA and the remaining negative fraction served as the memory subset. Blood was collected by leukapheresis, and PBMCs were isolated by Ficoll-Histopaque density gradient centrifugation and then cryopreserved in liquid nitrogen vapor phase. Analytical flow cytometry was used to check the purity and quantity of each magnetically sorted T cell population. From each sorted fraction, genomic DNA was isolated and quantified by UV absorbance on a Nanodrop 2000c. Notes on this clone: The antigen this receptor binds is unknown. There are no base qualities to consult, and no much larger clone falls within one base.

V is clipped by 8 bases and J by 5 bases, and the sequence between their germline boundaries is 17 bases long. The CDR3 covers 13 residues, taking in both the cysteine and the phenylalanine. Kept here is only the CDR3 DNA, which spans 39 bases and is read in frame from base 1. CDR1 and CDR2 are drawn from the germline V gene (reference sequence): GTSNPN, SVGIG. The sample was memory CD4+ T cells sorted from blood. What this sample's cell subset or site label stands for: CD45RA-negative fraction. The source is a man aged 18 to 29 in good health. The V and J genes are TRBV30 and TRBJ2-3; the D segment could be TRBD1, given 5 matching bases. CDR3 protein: CARRLGAGDTQYF. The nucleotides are TGTGCCCGCAGGTTAGGGGCCGGAGATACGCAGTATTTT.